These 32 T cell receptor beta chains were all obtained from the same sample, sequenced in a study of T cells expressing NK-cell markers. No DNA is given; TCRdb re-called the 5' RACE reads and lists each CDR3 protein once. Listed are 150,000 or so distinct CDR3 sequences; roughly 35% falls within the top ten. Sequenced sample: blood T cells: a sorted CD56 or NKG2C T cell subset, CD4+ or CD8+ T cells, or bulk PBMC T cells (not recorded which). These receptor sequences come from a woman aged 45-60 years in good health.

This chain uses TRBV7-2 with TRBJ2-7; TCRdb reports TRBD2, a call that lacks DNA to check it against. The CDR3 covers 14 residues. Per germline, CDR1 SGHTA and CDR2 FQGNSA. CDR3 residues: CASSLVPSGYEQYF. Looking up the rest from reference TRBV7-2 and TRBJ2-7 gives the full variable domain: GAGVSQSPSNKVTEKGKDVELRCDPISGHTALYWYRQSLGQGLEFLIYFQGNSAPDKSGLPSDRFSAERTGGSVSTLTIQRTQQEDSAVYLCASSLVPSGYEQYFGPGTRLTVT.

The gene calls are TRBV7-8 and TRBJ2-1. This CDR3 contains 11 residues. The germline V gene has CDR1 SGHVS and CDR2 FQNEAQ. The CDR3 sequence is CASSSGNEQFF.

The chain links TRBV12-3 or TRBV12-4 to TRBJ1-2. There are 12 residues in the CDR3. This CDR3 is CASSFSPNGYTF.

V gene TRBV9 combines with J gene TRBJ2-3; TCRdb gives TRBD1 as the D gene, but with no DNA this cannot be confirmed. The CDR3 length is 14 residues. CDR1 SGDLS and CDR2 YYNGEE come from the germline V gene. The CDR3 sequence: CASSVDGGTDTQYF.

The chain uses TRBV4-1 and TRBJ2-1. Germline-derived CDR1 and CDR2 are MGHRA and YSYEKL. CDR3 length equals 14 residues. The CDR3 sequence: CASSHLPESNEQFF.

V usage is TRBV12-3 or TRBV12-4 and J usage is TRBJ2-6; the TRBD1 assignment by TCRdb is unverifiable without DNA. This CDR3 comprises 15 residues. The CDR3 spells CASIPGTSGANVLTF.

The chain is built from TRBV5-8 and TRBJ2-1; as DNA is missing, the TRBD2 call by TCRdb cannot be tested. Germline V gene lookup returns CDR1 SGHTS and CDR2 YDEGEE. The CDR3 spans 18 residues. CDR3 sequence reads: CASSPWGLAGAGDNEQFF.

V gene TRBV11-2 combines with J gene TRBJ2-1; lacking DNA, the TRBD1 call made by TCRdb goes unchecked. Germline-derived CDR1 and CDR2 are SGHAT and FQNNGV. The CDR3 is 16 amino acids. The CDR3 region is CASSFAVGGAWNEQFF.

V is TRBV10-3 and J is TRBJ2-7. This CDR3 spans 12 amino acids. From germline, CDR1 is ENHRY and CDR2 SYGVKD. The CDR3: CATGEVAYEQYF.

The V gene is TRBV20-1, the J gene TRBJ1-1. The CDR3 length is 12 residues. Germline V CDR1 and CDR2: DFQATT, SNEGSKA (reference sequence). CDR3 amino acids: CSARYADTEAFF.

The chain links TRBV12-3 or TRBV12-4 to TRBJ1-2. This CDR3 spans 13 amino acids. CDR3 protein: CASSLSTVDGYTF.

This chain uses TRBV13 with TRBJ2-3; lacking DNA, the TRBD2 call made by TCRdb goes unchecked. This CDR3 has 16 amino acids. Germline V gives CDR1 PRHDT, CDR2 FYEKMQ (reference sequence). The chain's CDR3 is CASSPRGLAGADTQYF. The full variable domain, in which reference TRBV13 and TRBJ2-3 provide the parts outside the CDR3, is AAGVIQSPRHLIKEKRETATLKCYPIPRHDTVYWYQQGPGQDPQFLISFYEKMQSDKGSIPDRFSAQQFSDYHSELNMSSLELGDSALYFCASSPRGLAGADTQYFGPGTRLTVL.

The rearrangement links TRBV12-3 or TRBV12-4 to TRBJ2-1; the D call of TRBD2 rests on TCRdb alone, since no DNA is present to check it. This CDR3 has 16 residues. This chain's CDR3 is CASSLAGLASINEQFF.

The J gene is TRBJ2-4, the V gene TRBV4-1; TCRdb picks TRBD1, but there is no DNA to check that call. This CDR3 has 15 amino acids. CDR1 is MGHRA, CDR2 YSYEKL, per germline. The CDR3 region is CASSQAPDGVDIQYF.

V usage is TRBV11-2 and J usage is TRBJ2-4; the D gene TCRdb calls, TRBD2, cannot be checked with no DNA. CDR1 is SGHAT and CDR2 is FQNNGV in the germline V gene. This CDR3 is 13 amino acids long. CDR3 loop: CASSLGSKNIQYF.

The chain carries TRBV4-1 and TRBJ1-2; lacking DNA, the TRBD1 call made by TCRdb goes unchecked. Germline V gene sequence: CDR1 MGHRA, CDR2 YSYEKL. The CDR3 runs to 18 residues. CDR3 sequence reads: CASSQLPGTGGVLYGYTF.

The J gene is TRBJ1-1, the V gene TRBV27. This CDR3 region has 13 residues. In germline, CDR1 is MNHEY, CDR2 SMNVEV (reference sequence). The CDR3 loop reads CASSLGRYGEAFF.

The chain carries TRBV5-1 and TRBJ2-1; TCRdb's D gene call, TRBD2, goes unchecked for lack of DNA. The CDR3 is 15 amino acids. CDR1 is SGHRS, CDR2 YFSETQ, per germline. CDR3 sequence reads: CASSLGLVEGDEQFF.

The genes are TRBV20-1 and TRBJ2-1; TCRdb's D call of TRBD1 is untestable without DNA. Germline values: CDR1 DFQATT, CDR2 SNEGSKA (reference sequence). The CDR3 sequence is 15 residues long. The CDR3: CSASTGLRSYNEQFF.

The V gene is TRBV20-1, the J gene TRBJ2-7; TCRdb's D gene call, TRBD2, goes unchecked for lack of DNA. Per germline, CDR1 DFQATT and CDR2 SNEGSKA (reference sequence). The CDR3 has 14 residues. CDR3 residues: CSANPAGAGYEQYF.

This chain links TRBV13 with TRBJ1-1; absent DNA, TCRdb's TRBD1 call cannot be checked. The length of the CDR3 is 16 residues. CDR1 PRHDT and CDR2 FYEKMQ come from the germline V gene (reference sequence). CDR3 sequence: CASRDLGGLPNTEAFF.

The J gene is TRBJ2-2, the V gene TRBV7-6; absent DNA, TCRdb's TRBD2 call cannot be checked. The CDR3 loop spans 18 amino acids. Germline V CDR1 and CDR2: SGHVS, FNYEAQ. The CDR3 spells CASSPGTSGSFVTGELFF.

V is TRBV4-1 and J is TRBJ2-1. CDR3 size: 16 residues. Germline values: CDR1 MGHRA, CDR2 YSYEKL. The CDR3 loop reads CASSQSVGKGLDEQFF.

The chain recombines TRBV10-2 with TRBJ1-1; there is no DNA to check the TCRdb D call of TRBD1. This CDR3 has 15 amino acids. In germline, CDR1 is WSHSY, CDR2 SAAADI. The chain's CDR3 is CASSDWTGGNTEAFF.

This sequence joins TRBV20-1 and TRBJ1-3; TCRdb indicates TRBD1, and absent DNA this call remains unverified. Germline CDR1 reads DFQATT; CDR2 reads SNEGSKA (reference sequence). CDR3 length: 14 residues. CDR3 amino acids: CSARDRAAWNTIYF.

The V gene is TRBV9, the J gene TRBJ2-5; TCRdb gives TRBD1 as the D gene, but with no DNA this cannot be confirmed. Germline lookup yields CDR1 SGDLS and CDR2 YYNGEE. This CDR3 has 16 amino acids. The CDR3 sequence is CASSTPGGVRIETQYF.

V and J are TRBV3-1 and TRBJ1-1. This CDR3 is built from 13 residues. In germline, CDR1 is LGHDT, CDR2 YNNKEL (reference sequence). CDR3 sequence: CASSQVVNTEAFF.

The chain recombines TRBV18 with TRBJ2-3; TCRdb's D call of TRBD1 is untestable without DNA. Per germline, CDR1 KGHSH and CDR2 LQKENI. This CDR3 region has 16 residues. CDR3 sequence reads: CASSPFEQGVTDTQYF.

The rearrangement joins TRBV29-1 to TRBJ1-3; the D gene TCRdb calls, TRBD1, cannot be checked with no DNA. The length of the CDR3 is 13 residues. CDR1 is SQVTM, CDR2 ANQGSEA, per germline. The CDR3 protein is CSVDETAGNTIYF.

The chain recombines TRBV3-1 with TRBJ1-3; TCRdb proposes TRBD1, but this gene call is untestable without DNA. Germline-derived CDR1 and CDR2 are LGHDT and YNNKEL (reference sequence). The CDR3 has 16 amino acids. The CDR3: CASSQRPRDLPGTIYF.

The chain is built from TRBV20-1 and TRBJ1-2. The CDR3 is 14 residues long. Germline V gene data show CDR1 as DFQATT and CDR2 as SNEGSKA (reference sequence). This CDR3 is CSARGTDVNYGYTF.

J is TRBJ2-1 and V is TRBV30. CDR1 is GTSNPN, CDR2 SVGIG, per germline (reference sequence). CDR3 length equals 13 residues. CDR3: CAWSETALNEQFF.